The rows below give T cell receptor beta chains drawn from one sample of a study of human T cells and chemical hapten exposure. TCRdb used MiXCR to reprocess the RACE reads, holding one entry per CDR3 protein. Of around 300,000 distinct CDR3 sequences detected, around 7% appear once; the ten largest clones hold 8.4%. The sequencing used whole blood, collected in connection with sensitization to the hapten diphenylcyclopropenone (DPC). These receptors came from a woman younger than 35 with alopecia areata. Some clones in this sample may be carry-over from other donors' samples. CDR3s leave out the opening cysteine and the closing phenylalanine or tryptophan. Fields, in order: V gene, J gene, CDR3 protein.

v_call: TRBV6-2/TRBV6-3
j_call: TRBJ2-1
cdr3_aa: ASSNRREQF

v_call: TRBV10-3
j_call: TRBJ1-1
cdr3_aa: AIRGTGANTEAF

v_call: TRBV4-3
j_call: TRBJ2-2
cdr3_aa: ASSQGARGTVGTGELF

v_call: TRBV28
j_call: TRBJ2-1
cdr3_aa: ASSFSMIYNEQF

v_call: TRBV20-1
j_call: TRBJ1-1
cdr3_aa: SARDLGMAF

v_call: TRBV2
j_call: TRBJ1-2
cdr3_aa: ASSEVRAYGYT

v_call: TRBV5-5
j_call: TRBJ1-1
cdr3_aa: ASSLAVNEAF

v_call: TRBV4-3
j_call: TRBJ1-5
cdr3_aa: ASSQDLAAGGPQH

v_call: TRBV20-1
j_call: TRBJ1-5
cdr3_aa: SARTGGRQPQH

v_call: TRBV5-1
j_call: TRBJ1-1
cdr3_aa: ASSQHREAGTEAF

v_call: TRBV27
j_call: TRBJ2-7
cdr3_aa: ASSRMTGPYEQY

v_call: TRBV29-1
j_call: TRBJ1-2
cdr3_aa: SVGQTDGYT

v_call: TRBV7-2
j_call: TRBJ2-3
cdr3_aa: ASSLAQGPTSTDTQY

v_call: TRBV18
j_call: TRBJ2-3
cdr3_aa: ASSPPGLPTDTQY

v_call: TRBV5-1
j_call: TRBJ1-1
cdr3_aa: ASSLVQEAF

v_call: TRBV19
j_call: TRBJ2-6
cdr3_aa: ASSIDGDWSSGANVLT

v_call: TRBV7-2
j_call: TRBJ1-6
cdr3_aa: ASSLVVTGKSSYNSPLH

v_call: TRBV6-5
j_call: TRBJ2-7
cdr3_aa: ASRKGVFYEQY

v_call: TRBV4-2
j_call: TRBJ2-7
cdr3_aa: ASSQPSGGAGFSYEQY

v_call: TRBV6-6
j_call: TRBJ2-1
cdr3_aa: ASSPSGTSGYNEQF

v_call: TRBV18
j_call: TRBJ1-4
cdr3_aa: ASSPPSGKRGEKLF

v_call: TRBV20-1
j_call: TRBJ2-7
cdr3_aa: SVRGGGIDYEQY

v_call: TRBV3-1
j_call: TRBJ2-1
cdr3_aa: ASSLGLSGGSGNEQF

v_call: TRBV11-2
j_call: TRBJ2-3
cdr3_aa: ASSRLAGEFGIWADTQY

v_call: TRBV5-6
j_call: TRBJ1-3
cdr3_aa: ASSRGVTGNTIY

v_call: TRBV28
j_call: TRBJ2-3
cdr3_aa: ASSWQGDTDTQY

v_call: TRBV10-3
j_call: TRBJ2-1
cdr3_aa: AIRLQGNEQF

v_call: TRBV6-1
j_call: TRBJ1-2
cdr3_aa: ANSPGGNYGYT